The 4 T cell receptor beta chains reported below all come from one sample, sequenced in a study of T cell repertoires in cytomegalovirus infection. TCRdb analysed the reads with MiXCR anew, one entry per CDR3 protein. The table lists approximately 990,000 distinct CDR3 sequences, about a third of them singletons. Their antigens are not known. The starting material was cultured CD8+ T cells from PBMCs, obtained from culture after CMV antigen stimulation. All receptors derive from a human donor in good health (CMV status not recorded). Some clones in this sample may be carry-over from other donors' samples.

The sample holds a few counts of this clonotype. The chain links TRBV27 to TRBJ1-6; TRBD1 agrees at 9 bases. The CDR3 contains 14 residues. Trimming removed 6 bases from V and 10 bases from J; junction bases left unmatched: 7. Germline lookup yields CDR1 MNHEY and CDR2 SMNVEV (reference sequence). CDR3 in DNA: TGTGCCAGCAGGACAGGGGGTGGTCAATCACCCCTCCACTTT. It translates to CASRTGGGQSPLHF.

This rearrangement joins TRBV5-1 to TRBJ1-4; TRBD1 is a possible D gene (6 bases). The V end lost 4 bases, the J end lost 8 bases, and 30 bases lay between the germline ends. The V gene's germline CDR1 is SGHRS and CDR2 YFSETQ. There are 19 residues in the CDR3. The CDR3 loop reads CASSREMRQDYLGGEKLFF. CDR3 sequence (DNA): TGCGCCAGCAGCAGGGAGATGAGACAGGACTACCTCGGGGGAGAAAAACTGTTTTTT.

The sample holds a few counts of this clonotype. In DNA form, the CDR3 reads TGTGCCAGCACGCGGGGAGGATGGGGGCCAGATACGCAGTATTTT. Amino acid sequence: CASTRGGWGPDTQYF. J is TRBJ2-3 and V is TRBV27; D may match TRBD1 or TRBD2 (6 bases each). V was clipped by 7 bases and J by 4 bases, with 18 bases between them. The CDR3 runs 15 residues. The germline CDR1 and CDR2 sequences are MNHEY and SMNVEV (reference sequence).

This chain links TRBV12-5 with TRBJ2-7, with 7 nucleotides matching TRBD1. Germline V gene data show CDR1 as LGHNT and CDR2 as FRNRAP. CDR3 length equals 16 residues. Germline trimming cut 0 bases from V and 2 bases from J; bases unmatched to any gene: 7. The CDR3 loop is CASGLVRGTVTYEQYF. The CDR3 DNA follows: TGTGCTAGTGGTTTGGTACGAGGGACAGTTACCTACGAGCAGTACTTC.